The 27 T cell receptor beta chains below come from one sample, sequenced in a study of monozygotic twins with inflammatory bowel disease. TCRdb re-called the 5' RACE reads; every CDR3 protein appears as one record, without DNA. Its table lists more than 300,000 distinct CDR3 sequences. The sequenced sample consisted of blood. These receptors came from a human donor with ulcerative colitis or Crohn's disease, or a healthy co-twin of an affected twin (not recorded which).

The chain recombines TRBV4-3 with TRBJ2-2; TCRdb picks TRBD1, but there is no DNA to check that call. The CDR3 has 16 amino acids. Germline assignment: CDR1 LGHNA and CDR2 YSLEER. CDR3 in amino acids: CASSQDRQGNTGELFF.

This chain uses TRBV6-2 or TRBV6-3 with TRBJ2-3. The CDR3 length is 16 residues. Per germline, CDR1 MNHEY and CDR2 SVGEGT. The CDR3 sequence is CASSYSEVDYTDTQYF.

CDR3 loop: CASSYAHSYEQYF. The V call is TRBV6-5, the J call TRBJ2-7. Germline V gene lookup returns CDR1 MNHEY and CDR2 SVGAGI. The length of the CDR3 is 13 residues.

The J gene is TRBJ2-3, the V gene TRBV27; TCRdb indicates TRBD2, and absent DNA this call remains unverified. Germline V gene sequence: CDR1 MNHEY, CDR2 SMNVEV (reference sequence). This CDR3 region has 15 residues. The chain's CDR3 is CASSLSSGITDTQYF.

This chain uses TRBV5-1 with TRBJ2-5; TCRdb calls TRBD2, which cannot be checked without DNA. The V gene's germline CDR1 is SGHRS and CDR2 YFSETQ. The CDR3 is made up of 17 amino acids. The CDR3 protein is CASSLGAKVDVGETQYF.

The CDR3: CASTSLMTGSYEQYF. This chain joins TRBV5-6 and TRBJ2-7. The CDR3 consists of 15 residues. CDR1 and CDR2 from the germline V gene are SGHDT and YYEEEE.

V is TRBV5-1 and J is TRBJ2-2; TCRdb's assignment of TRBD2 cannot be checked, as there is no DNA. Germline V lookup: CDR1 SGHRS, CDR2 YFSETQ. The CDR3 has 16 amino acids. CDR3 loop: CASSSGGIRYTGELFF.

V and J are TRBV6-2 or TRBV6-3 and TRBJ2-3. CDR1 is MNHEY, CDR2 SVGEGT, per germline. The CDR3 totals 14 residues. CDR3 amino acids: CASRLHDSTDTQYF.

The rearrangement uses TRBV7-9 and TRBJ1-1. Germline-derived CDR1 and CDR2 are SEHNR and FQNEAQ (reference sequence). CDR3 length: 13 amino acids. CDR3 loop: CASKSRRNTEAFF.

The V and J genes are TRBV14 and TRBJ2-2; TCRdb lists TRBD2, though no DNA is available to test this call. Germline CDR1 and CDR2: SGHDN and FVKESK. The CDR3 consists of 21 residues. This chain's CDR3 is CASSPAGRVYVVGQNTGELFF. Variable domain in full (rest from reference TRBV14 and TRBJ2-2): EAGVTQFPSHSVIEKGQTVTLRCDPISGHDNLYWYRRVMGKEIKFLLHFVKESKQDESGMPNNRFLAERTGGTYSTLKVQPAELEDSGVYFCASSPAGRVYVVGQNTGELFFGEGSRLTVL.

The genes are TRBV7-3 and TRBJ2-6. Germline V gene sequence: CDR1 SGHTA, CDR2 FQGTGA. The CDR3 runs 16 residues. This CDR3 is CASSPTPASGANVLTF.

J is TRBJ1-4 and V is TRBV4-1; as DNA is missing, the TRBD1 call by TCRdb cannot be tested. Germline V gene sequence: CDR1 MGHRA, CDR2 YSYEKL. The CDR3 spans 15 residues. CDR3: CASSRMTENNEKLFF.

J is TRBJ2-1 and V is TRBV11-2; the D gene TCRdb calls, TRBD1, cannot be checked with no DNA. The CDR3 is made up of 14 amino acids. Germline lookup yields CDR1 SGHAT and CDR2 FQNNGV. CDR3: CASSLGGGYNVQFF.

The chain is built from TRBV30 and TRBJ2-7; TCRdb's D call, TRBD1, is unchecked because there is no DNA. From germline, CDR1 is GTSNPN and CDR2 SVGIG (reference sequence). The CDR3 is made up of 12 amino acids. CDR3 amino acids: CAWIGTASEQYF. The entire variable domain, with the rest obtained from reference TRBV30 and TRBJ2-7, is as follows: SQTIHQWPATLVQPVGSPLSLECTVEGTSNPNLYWYRQAAGRGLQLLFYSVGIGQISSEVPQNLSASRPQDRQFILSSKKLLLSDSGFYLCAWIGTASEQYFGPGTRLTVT.

Here the CDR3 reads CASSPRQGDNTGELFF. The chain is built from TRBV7-3 and TRBJ2-2; as DNA is missing, the TRBD1 call by TCRdb cannot be tested. In germline, CDR1 is SGHTA, CDR2 FQGTGA. This CDR3 has 16 residues.

The genes are TRBV3-1 and TRBJ2-1; TCRdb reports TRBD2, a call that lacks DNA to check it against. This CDR3 contains 16 residues. Germline V gene data show CDR1 as LGHDT and CDR2 as YNNKEL (reference sequence). CDR3 sequence: CASSQELIAGYNEQFF.

V usage is TRBV6-6 and J usage is TRBJ2-3. CDR1 is MNHNY, CDR2 SVGAGI, per germline (reference sequence). CDR3 length: 12 residues. The CDR3 reads CASSTATDTQYF.

V is TRBV20-1 and J is TRBJ2-6; the TCRdb call, TRBD2, lacks DNA for checking. The CDR3 is 17 residues long. The germline V gene encodes CDR1 DFQATT and CDR2 SNEGSKA (reference sequence). CDR3 in amino acids: CSARDWRGSSGANVLTF.

The rearrangement links TRBV19 to TRBJ1-5. The CDR3 covers 14 residues. Looked up from germline, CDR1 is LNHDA and CDR2 is SQIVND (reference sequence). CDR3 region: CASSMRQVNQPQHF.

CDR3 amino acids: CSARRVRYGYTF. The rearrangement links TRBV20-1 to TRBJ1-2; absent DNA, TCRdb's TRBD1 call cannot be checked. This CDR3 contains 12 residues. Germline V CDR1 and CDR2: DFQATT, SNEGSKA (reference sequence).

V and J are TRBV12-3 or TRBV12-4 and TRBJ1-2; no DNA is available, so the TRBD1 call from TCRdb remains unchecked. This CDR3 is built from 15 residues. This chain's CDR3 is CASSPTRDRAYGYTF.

This chain links TRBV6-1 with TRBJ2-7; checking the TCRdb D call of TRBD1 is not possible without DNA. The germline CDR1 and CDR2 sequences are MNHNS and SASEGT. CDR3 length: 15 residues. The CDR3 is CASKSWGSPSYEQYF.

V is TRBV4-2 and J is TRBJ2-7. The CDR3 length is 13 residues. Germline V lookup: CDR1 LGHNA, CDR2 YNFKEQ. CDR3 in amino acids: CASSPYGGYEQYF.

The chain links TRBV12-3 or TRBV12-4 to TRBJ2-7; the TCRdb call, TRBD1, lacks DNA for checking. The CDR3 length is 15 residues. The CDR3 is CASSLVQGPAYEQYF.

V gene TRBV5-1 combines with J gene TRBJ1-1; TCRdb reports TRBD1, a call that lacks DNA to check it against. CDR3 size: 16 residues. Per germline, CDR1 SGHRS and CDR2 YFSETQ. The CDR3 loop is CASSLEGQWASTEAFF.

The V call is TRBV5-1, the J call TRBJ2-2; TCRdb designates TRBD1, a call that cannot be tested without DNA. Looked up from germline, CDR1 is SGHRS and CDR2 is YFSETQ. The CDR3 has 13 amino acids. The CDR3 sequence: CATRTGGTGELFF.

J is TRBJ2-2 and V is TRBV12-3 or TRBV12-4; TCRdb lists TRBD1, though no DNA is available to test this call. CDR3 size: 16 residues. CDR3 loop: CASSSRTGANTGELFF.